These 5 T cell receptor beta chains share one sample of origin, sequenced in a study of cytomegalovirus exposure and HLA in healthy donors. It was with 60 Vbeta and 13 Jbeta primers that the PCR ran. TCRdb keeps only in-frame clones here, not all; method: immunoSEQ multiplex PCR. The sample carries 90,000 to 120,000 clones, over 9.5% recorded once. The sequenced sample was PBMCs. These receptors all stem from a man in his forties in good health and CMV-seropositive.

The V gene is TRBV6-4, the J gene TRBJ1-2; 12 bases map to TRBD1. This CDR3 is 16 amino acids long. Unmatched junction bases numbered 3, after V lost 0 bases and J lost 4 bases. Germline-derived CDR1 and CDR2 are MRHNA and SNTAGT. This CDR3 is CASSDSGTGGRYGYTF. CDR3 bases: TGTGCCAGCAGTGACTCTGGGACAGGGGGCCGCTATGGCTACACCTTC.

The V and J genes are TRBV7-2 and TRBJ1-1, with TRBD1 matching over 7 bases. The CDR3 spans 17 residues. J gave up 3 bases and V 2 bases, and 12 bases lay outside the gene matches. Per the germline V gene, CDR1 is SGHTA and CDR2 is FQGNSA. DNA for the CDR3: TGTGCCAGCAGCTTAAGGCGACAGGGATTGGAAGACACTGAAGCTTTCTTT. Amino acid sequence: CASSLRRQGLEDTEAFF.

The genes are TRBV19 and TRBJ2-1, with D possibly being TRBD2 (6 bases). This CDR3 has 13 amino acids. The V gene's germline CDR1 is LNHDA and CDR2 SQIVND (reference sequence). V lost 4 bases to trimming and J lost 9 bases, with 13 bases between them. CDR3 loop: CASSTGVVGEQFF. For the CDR3, the DNA is TGTGCCAGTAGTACGGGAGTGGTAGGTGAGCAGTTCTTC.

There are a few counts of this clone. The CDR3 nucleotides read TGTGCCAGCAGCGAGACGACAGGGAGGCCTGAAGCTTTCTTT. This encodes CASSETTGRPEAFF. The genes are TRBV9 and TRBJ1-1, with TRBD1 matching 7 bases. The length of the CDR3 is 14 residues. The germline V gene encodes CDR1 SGDLS and CDR2 YYNGEE. V shed 3 bases, J shed 6 bases, and the junction held 8 bases outside the gene matches.

The chain is built from TRBV10-3 and TRBJ2-7, with TRBD2 identical over 9 bases. The CDR3 loop spans 14 amino acids. J lost 0 bases, V lost 11 bases, and 8 bases had no gene match. Germline-derived CDR1 and CDR2 are ENHRY and SYGVKD. The CDR3 spells CAAGSRGGSYEQYF. In DNA form, the CDR3 reads TGTGCCGCAGGGTCGCGGGGGGGCTCCTACGAGCAGTACTTC.